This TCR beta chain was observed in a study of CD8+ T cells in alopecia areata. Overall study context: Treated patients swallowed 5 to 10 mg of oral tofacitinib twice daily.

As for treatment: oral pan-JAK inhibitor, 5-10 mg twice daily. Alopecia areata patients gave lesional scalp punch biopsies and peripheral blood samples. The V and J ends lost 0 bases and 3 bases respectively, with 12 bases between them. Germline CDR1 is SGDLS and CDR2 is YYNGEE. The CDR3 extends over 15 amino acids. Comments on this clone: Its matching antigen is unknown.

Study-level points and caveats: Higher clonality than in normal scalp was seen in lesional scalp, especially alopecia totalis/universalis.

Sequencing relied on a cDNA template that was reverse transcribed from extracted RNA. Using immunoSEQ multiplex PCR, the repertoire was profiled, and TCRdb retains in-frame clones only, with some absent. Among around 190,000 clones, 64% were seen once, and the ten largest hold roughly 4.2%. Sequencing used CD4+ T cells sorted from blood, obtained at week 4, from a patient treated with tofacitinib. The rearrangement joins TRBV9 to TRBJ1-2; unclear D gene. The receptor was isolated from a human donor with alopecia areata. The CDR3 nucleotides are TGTGCCAGCAGCGTAGCTGATGTCGGCTACTATGGCTACACCTTC. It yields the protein CASSVADVGYYGYTF. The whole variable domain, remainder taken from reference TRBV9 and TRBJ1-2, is DSGVTQTPKHLITATGQRVTLRCSPRSGDLSVYWYQQSLDQGLQFLIQYYNGEERAKGNILERFSAQQFPDLHSELNLSSLELGDSALYFCASSVADVGYYGYTFGSGTRLTVV.